This T cell receptor (beta chain) emerged from a study of cytomegalovirus exposure and HLA in healthy donors. Study-wide background: Samples from HLA-typed donors yielded around 79 million unique TCRs in an early data release.

Trimming at V came to 2 bases and at J to 7 bases, leaving 8 bases not matched to a gene. Per germline, CDR1 SGHTA and CDR2 FQGNSA. This CDR3 comprises 15 residues. Vbeta (60) and Jbeta (13) primers were used in the PCR. The protocol was immunoSEQ multiplex PCR, while the TCRdb copy is restricted to in-frame clones and leaves out a portion. The repertoire has around 140,000 clones, 77% of them found once; the top ten carry around 1.3%. This clonotype was obtained from a middle-aged woman in good health and CMV-seronegative. This chain links TRBV7-2 with TRBJ1-2; 9 positions match TRBD1. The sequencing sample was made of PBMCs. CDR3 nucleotide sequence: TGTGCCAGCAGCTTACGACCCGACAGGGGGGGTGGCTACACCTTC. Protein product: CASSLRPDRGGGYTF.